This T cell receptor beta chain was documented in a study of cytomegalovirus exposure and HLA in healthy donors. The overall study: It was reported in a later analysis that the 120 validation repertoires used the same platform as the 550 to 800 first-cohort repertoires. Study-level results: The study put 150 to 200 TCR beta chains on its list as cytomegalovirus-associated.

The trim removed 6 bases at V and 6 bases at J, leaving 3 bases unmatched. Germline CDR1 reads LNHDA; CDR2 reads SQIVND (reference sequence). The CDR3 runs to 13 residues. With regard to this clone: Its specificity is not known.

These donors were members of the roughly 120-subject validation cohort, a group separate from the roughly 670-subject first cohort. TCRdb's copy holds only in-frame clones and misses some; the assay was immunoSEQ multiplex PCR. The sample shows roughly 300,000 clones, approximately 90% of them seen only once. The TCR was taken from a woman aged 25-40 years in good health and CMV-seropositive. This chain links TRBV19 with TRBJ2-1, with 9 bases aligning to TRBD1. Sequencing was performed on PBMCs. CDR3 DNA sequence: TGTGCCAGTAGGGACAGGGGTATCAATGAGCAGTTCTTC. Amino acid sequence: CASRDRGINEQFF.